This TCR beta chain was recovered during a study of T cell changes during pregnancy in multiple sclerosis. Assay used: immunoSEQ multiplex PCR; TCRdb lists only in-frame clones, some missing. The sample carries about 48,000 clones, around 92% recorded once. CDR1 is LNHDA and CDR2 is SQIVND in the germline V gene (reference sequence). Between the trimmed V and J ends, which lost 7 bases and 4 bases, there was a span of 16 bases. The CDR3 is made up of 14 amino acids. V and J are TRBV19 and TRBJ1-2; D may be TRBD1 (5 bases). The specimen comprised CD4+ T cells from peripheral blood mononuclear cells, sampled in the second trimester of pregnancy. The TCR comes from a female donor in good health, enrolled as a control in a pregnancy study. The CDR3 nucleotides read TGTGCCAGTACCCAAAAAGGGGCGAGCTATGGCTACACCTTC. This encodes CASTQKGASYGYTF.